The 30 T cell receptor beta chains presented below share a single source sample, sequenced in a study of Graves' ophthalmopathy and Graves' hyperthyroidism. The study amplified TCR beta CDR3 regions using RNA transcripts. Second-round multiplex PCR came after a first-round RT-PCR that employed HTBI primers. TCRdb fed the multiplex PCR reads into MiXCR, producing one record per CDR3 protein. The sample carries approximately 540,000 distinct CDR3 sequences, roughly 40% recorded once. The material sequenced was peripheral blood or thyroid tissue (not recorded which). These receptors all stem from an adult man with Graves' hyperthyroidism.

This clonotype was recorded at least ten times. The CDR3 sequence is CASSQTGTGGYTF. The CDR3 DNA reads TGTGCCAGCAGCCAGACCGGGACAGGTGGCTACACCTTC. The chain recombines TRBV3-1 with TRBJ1-2, with 8 nucleotides matching TRBD1. Trimming removed 3 bases from V and 7 bases from J; junction bases left unmatched: 4. CDR3 size: 13 residues. Germline V gene data show CDR1 as LGHDT and CDR2 as YNNKEL (reference sequence).

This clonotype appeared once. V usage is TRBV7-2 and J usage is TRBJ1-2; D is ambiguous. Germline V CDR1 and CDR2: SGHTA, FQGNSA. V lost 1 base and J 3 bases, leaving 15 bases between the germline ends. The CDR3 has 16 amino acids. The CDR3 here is CASSLGGGISDYGYTF. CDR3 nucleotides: TGTGCCAGCAGCTTAGGAGGAGGGATCAGCGACTATGGCTACACCTTC.

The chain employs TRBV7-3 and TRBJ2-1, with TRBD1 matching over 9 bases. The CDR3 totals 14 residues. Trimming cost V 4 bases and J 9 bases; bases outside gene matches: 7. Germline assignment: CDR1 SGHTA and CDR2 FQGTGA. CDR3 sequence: CASSYGQGSGEQFF. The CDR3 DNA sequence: TGTGCCAGCAGCTACGGACAGGGGTCGGGTGAGCAGTTCTTC.

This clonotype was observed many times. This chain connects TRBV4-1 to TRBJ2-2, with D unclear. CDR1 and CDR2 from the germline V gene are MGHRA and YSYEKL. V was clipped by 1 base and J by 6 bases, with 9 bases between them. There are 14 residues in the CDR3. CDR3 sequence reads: CASSQVYVSGELFF. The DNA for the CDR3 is TGCGCCAGCAGCCAAGTTTACGTGTCCGGGGAGCTGTTTTTT.

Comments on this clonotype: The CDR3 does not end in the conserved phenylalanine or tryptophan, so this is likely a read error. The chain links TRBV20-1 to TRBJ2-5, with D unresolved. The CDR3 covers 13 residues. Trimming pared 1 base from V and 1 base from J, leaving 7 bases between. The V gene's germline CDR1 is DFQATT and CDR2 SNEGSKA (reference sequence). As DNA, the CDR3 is TGCAGTGCTAGAGGCACACTCCAAGAGACCCAGTACCTC. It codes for CSARGTLQETQYL.

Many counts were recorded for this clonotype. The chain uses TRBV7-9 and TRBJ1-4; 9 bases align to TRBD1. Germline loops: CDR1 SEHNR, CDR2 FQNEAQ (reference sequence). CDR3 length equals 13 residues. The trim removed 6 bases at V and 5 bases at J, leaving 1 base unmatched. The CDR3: CASRGQGNEKLFF. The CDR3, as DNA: TGTGCCAGCAGGGGACAGGGAAATGAAAAACTGTTTTTT.

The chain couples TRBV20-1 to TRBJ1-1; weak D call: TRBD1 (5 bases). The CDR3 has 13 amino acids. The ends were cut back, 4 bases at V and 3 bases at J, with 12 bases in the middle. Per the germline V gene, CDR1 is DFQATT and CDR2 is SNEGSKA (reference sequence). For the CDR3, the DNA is TGCAGTGCTACCCCAGGGTGGGACACTGAAGCTTTCTTT. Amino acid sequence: CSATPGWDTEAFF.

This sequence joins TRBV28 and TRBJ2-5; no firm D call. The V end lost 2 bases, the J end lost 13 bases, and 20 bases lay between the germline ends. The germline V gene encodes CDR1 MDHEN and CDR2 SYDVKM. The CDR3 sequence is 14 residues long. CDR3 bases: TGTGCCAGCAGTTTAAACCGTCTATCGAACCGAGGGTACTTC. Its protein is CASSLNRLSNRGYF. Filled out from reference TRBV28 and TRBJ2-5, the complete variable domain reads DVKVTQSSRYLVKRTGEKVFLECVQDMDHENMFWYRQDPGLGLRLIYFSYDVKMKEKGDIPEGYSVSREKKERFSLILESASTNQTSMYLCASSLNRLSNRGYFGPGTRLLVL.

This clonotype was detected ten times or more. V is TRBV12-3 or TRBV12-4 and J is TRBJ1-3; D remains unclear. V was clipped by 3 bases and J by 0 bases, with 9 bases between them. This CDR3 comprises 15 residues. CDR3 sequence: CASSFYSLSGNTIYF. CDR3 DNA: TGTGCCAGCAGTTTCTACAGCCTCTCTGGAAACACCATATATTTT.

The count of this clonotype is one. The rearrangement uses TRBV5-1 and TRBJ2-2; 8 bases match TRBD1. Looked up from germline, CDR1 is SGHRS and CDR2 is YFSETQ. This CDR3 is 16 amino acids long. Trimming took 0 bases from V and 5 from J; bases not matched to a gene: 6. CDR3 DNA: TGCGCCAGCAGCTTGGGGGGACAGGAGATAACCGGGGAGCTGTTTTTT. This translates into CASSLGGQEITGELFF.

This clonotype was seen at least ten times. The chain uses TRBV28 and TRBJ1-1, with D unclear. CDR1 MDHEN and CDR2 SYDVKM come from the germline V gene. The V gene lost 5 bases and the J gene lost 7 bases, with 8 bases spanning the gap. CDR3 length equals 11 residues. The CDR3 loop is CASSLLVEAFF. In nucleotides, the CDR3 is TGTGCCAGCAGTCTTCTAGTTGAAGCTTTCTTT.

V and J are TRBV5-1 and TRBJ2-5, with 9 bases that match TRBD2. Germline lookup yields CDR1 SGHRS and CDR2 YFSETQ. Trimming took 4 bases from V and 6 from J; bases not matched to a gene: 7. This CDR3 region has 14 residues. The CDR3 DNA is TGCGCCAGCAGCCGAGATAGCGGGGGAAAGACCCAGTACTTC. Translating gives CASSRDSGGKTQYF.

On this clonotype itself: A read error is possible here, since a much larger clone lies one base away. CDR3 sequence (DNA): TGCGCCAACAGCTTGGTCGGGCCAACCATGAACACTGAAGCTTTCTTT. Translation gives CANSLVGPTMNTEAFF. The V and J genes are TRBV5-1 and TRBJ1-1, with D unclear. Germline V CDR1 and CDR2: SGHRS, YFSETQ. The CDR3 is 16 amino acids. Variable domain in full (rest from reference TRBV5-1 and TRBJ1-1): KAGVTQTPRYLIKTRGQQVTLSCSPISGHRSVSWYQQTPGQGLQFLFEYFSETQRNKGNFPGRFSGRQFSNSRSEMNVSTLELGDSALYLCANSLVGPTMNTEAFFGQGTRLTVV.

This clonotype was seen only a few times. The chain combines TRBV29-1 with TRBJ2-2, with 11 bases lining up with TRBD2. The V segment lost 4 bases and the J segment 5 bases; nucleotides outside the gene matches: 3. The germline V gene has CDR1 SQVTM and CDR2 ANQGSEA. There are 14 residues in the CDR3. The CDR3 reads CSVGLAGLTGELFF. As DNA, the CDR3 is TGCAGCGTTGGACTAGCGGGACTTACCGGGGAGCTGTTTTTT.

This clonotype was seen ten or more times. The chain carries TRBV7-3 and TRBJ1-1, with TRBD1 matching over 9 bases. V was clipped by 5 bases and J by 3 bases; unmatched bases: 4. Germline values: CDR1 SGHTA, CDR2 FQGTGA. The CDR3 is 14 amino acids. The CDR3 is CASSRDRVDTEAFF. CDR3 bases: TGTGCCAGCAGCCGGGACAGGGTGGACACTGAAGCTTTCTTT.

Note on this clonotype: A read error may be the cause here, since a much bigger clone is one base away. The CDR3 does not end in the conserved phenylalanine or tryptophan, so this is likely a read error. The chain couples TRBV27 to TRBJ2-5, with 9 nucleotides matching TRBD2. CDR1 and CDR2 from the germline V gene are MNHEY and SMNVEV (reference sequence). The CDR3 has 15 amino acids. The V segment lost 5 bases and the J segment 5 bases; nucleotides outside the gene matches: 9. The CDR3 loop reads CASSDSGGPGETQYL. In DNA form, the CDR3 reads TGTGCCAGCAGTGACAGCGGGGGGCCGGGGGAGACCCAGTACCTC.

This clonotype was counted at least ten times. The CDR3 DNA follows: TGTGCCAGCAGCTCGCCCACAGGCCGCATTGAGCAGTACTTC. Translation: CASSSPTGRIEQYF. The chain carries TRBV7-9 and TRBJ2-7; D perhaps matches TRBD1 (5 bases). The germline gives CDR1 SEHNR, CDR2 FQNEAQ (reference sequence). The CDR3 consists of 14 residues. V lost 4 bases and J 7 bases, leaving 17 bases between the germline ends.

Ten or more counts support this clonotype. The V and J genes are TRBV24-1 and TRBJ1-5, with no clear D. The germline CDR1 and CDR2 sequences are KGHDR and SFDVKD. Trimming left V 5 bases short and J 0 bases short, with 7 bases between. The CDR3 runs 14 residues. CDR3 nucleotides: TGTGCCACCAGTGGAGGAGGTAGCAATCAGCCCCAGCATTTT. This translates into CATSGGGSNQPQHF.

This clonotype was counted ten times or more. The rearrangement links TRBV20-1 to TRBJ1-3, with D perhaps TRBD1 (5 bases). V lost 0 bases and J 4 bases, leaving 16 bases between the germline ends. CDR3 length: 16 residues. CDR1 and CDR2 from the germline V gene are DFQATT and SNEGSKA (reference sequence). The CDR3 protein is CSARDFRGPAGNTIYF. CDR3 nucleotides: TGCAGTGCTAGAGATTTTCGGGGACCGGCCGGAAACACCATATATTTT.

CDR3 bases: TGTGCCAGCAGCTTATGGCTAGCGGGAAATGAAAAACTGTTTTTT. It specifies CASSLWLAGNEKLFF. This chain links TRBV7-9 with TRBJ1-4; D uncertain. Germline V gene sequence: CDR1 SEHNR, CDR2 FQNEAQ (reference sequence). The CDR3 spans 15 residues. The V end was cut by 2 bases, the J end by 5 bases, with 12 bases between. Drawing the rest from reference TRBV7-9 and TRBJ1-4, the complete variable domain is DTGVSQNPRHKITKRGQNVTFRCDPISEHNRLYWYRQTLGQGPEFLTYFQNEAQLEKSRLLSDRFSAERPKGSFSTLEIQRTEQGDSAMYLCASSLWLAGNEKLFFGSGTQLSVL.

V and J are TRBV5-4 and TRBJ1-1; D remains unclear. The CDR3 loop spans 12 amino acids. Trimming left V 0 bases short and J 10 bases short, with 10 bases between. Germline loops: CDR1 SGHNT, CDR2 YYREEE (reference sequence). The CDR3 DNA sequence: TGTGCCAGCAGCTTGGGAGGGCCTATAGCTTTCTTT. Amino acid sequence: CASSLGGPIAFF.

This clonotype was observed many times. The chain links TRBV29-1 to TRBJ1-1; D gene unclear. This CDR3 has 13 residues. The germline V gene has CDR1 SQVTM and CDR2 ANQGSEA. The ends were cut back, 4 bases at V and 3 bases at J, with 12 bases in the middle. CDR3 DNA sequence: TGCAGCGTTGTTGGGCAGTATGACACTGAAGCTTTCTTT. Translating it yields CSVVGQYDTEAFF. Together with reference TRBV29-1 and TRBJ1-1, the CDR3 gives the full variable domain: SAVISQKPSRDICQRGTSLTIQCQVDSQVTMMFWYRQQPGQSLTLIATANQGSEATYESGFVIDKFPISRPNLTFSTLTVSNMSPEDSSIYLCSVVGQYDTEAFFGQGTRLTVV.

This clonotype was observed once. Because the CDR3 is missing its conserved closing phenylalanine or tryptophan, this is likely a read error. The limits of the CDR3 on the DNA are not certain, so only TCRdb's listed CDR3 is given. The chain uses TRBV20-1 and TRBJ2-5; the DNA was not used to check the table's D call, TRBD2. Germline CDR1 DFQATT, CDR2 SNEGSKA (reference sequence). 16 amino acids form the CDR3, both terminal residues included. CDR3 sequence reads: CSATGLNTGVGWRKDK.

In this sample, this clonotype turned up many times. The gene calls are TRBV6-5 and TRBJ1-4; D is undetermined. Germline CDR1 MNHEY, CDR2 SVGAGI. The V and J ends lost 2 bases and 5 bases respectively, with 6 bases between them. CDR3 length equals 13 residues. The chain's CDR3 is CASSYDNNEKLFF. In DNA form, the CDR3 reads TGTGCCAGCAGTTACGACAACAATGAAAAACTGTTTTTT.

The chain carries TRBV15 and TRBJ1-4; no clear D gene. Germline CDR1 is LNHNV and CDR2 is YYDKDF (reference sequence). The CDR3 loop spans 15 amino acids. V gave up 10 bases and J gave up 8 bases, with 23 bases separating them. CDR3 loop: CASRAPGPLTEKLFF. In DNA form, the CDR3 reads TGTGCCAGCAGAGCTCCGGGCCCCCTGACCGAAAAACTGTTTTTT.

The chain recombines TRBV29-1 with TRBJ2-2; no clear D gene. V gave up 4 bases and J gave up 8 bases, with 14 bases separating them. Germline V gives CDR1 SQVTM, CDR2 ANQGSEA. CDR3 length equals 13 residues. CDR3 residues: CSVGTGMTGELFF. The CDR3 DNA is TGCAGCGTTGGAACTGGGATGACAGGGGAGCTGTTTTTT.

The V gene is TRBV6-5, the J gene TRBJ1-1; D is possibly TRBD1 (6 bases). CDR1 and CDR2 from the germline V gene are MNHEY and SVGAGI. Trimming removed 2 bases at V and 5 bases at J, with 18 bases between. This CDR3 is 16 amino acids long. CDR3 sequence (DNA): TGTGCCAGCAGTTACGGAGGGGGGCAGAGGAGGACTGAAGCTTTCTTT. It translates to CASSYGGGQRRTEAFF.

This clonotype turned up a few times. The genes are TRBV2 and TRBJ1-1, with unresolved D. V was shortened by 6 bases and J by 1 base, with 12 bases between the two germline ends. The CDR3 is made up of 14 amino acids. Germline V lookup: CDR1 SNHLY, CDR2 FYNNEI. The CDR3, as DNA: TGTGCCAGCAGCCGAGTAAGGGAGAACACTGAAGCTTTCTTT. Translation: CASSRVRENTEAFF.

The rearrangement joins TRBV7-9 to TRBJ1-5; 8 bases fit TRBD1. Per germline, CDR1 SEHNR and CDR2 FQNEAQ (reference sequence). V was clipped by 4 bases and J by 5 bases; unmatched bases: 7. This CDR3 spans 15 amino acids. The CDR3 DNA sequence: TGTGCCAGCAGCTGCCGGGACAGGTACGATCAGCCCCAGCATTTT. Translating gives CASSCRDRYDQPQHF.

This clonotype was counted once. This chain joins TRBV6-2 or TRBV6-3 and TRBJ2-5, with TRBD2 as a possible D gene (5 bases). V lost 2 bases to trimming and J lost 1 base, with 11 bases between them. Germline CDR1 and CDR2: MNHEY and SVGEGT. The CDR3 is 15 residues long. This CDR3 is CASSYMPSSQETQYF. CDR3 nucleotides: TGTGCCAGCAGTTACATGCCTAGCAGCCAAGAGACCCAGTACTTC.